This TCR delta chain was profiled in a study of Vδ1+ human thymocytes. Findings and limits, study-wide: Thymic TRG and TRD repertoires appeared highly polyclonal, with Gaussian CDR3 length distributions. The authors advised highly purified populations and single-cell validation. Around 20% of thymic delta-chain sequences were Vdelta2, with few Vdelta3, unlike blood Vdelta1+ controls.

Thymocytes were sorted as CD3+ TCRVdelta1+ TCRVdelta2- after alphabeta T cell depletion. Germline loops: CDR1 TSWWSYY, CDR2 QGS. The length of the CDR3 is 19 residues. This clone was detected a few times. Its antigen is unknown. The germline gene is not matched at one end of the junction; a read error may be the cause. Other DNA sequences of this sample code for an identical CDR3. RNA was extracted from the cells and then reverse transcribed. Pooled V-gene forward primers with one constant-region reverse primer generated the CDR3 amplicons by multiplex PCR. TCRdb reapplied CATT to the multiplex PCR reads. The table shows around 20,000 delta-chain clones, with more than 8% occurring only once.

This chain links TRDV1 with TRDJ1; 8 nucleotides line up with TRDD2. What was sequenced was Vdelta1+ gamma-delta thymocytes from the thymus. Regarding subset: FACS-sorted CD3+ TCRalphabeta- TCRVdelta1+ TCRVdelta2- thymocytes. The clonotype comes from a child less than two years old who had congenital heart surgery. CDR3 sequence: CALGPPAFLAAGYTDKLIF. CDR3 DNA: TGTGCTCTTGGGCCGCCGGCCTTCCTAGCTGCGGGGTACACTGATAAACTCATCTTT.